Sequencing of this T cell receptor (beta chain) was carried out in a study of high-grade serous ovarian cancer treatment subgroups. Turning to the study itself: Mean per sample: about 14,000 reads, just under 7,500 unique TCR beta rearrangements.

Comment on this clone: Its antigen is not known.

CDR1 and CDR2 from the germline V gene are SGHRS and YFSETQ. CDR3 length equals 15 residues. Trimming stripped 0 bases from V and 5 bases from J, with 14 bases between. Measured with immunoSEQ multiplex PCR; TCRdb has only the in-frame clones, and not every one. The sample yields around 37,000 clones, 75% to 85% seen once. Study results and limitations: Clonal relatedness tracked neoantigen level, and by trend copy number and mutation load.

Tumor samples were obtained before definitive surgery or chemotherapy. Sequencing input: tumor tissue. The chain uses TRBV5-1 and TRBJ2-5, with D unresolved. This receptor was taken from a human donor with high-grade serous ovarian cancer. The CDR3: CASSLGTVIRETQYF. The CDR3 region has the DNA TGCGCCAGCAGCTTGGGCACAGTCATTCGGGAGACCCAGTACTTC.